The present T cell receptor beta chain was sequenced within a study of Ad26.COV2.S vaccination and SARS-CoV-2 variants. Study information: Intramuscular Ad26.COV2.S doses were given once or twice, 56 days apart. General study results and limits: Spike-specific responses of CD8+ and CD4+ T cells were reported to display substantial breadth after vaccination.

This clone was seen only a few times. Its antigen is undetermined. Repertoires were generated with immunoSEQ multiplex PCR, while TCRdb's copy carries only in-frame clones and drops some. The table lists about 320,000 clones, 75% to 90% of them singletons. Described treatment: roughly 19 received Ad26.COV2.S at low or high dose, single or two shots; roughly five received placebo; per-sample allocation not given. Specimens were obtained on day 63 following the first vaccine or placebo injection. The V end lost 1 base, the J end lost 2 bases, and 7 bases lay between the germline ends. The CDR3 consists of 14 residues. Germline V gene sequence: CDR1 LGHDT, CDR2 YNNKEL (reference sequence).

The TCR originated in a person between 18 and 59 years old who received the Ad26.COV2.S COVID-19 vaccine or a placebo. The chain carries TRBV3-1 (or the pseudogene TRBV3-2) and TRBJ2-3, with D unresolved. The starting material was peripheral blood, obtained in a trial of Ad26.COV2.S vaccine versus placebo. The CDR3 DNA is TGTGCCAGCAGCCAAGGCTACACCACAGATACGCAGTATTTT. Amino acid sequence: CASSQGYTTDTQYF.